This T cell receptor (beta chain) stems from a study of monozygotic twins with inflammatory bowel disease (dated by TCRdb to between 2018 and 2021). The study in broad terms: In total, about 28 monozygotic twin pairs made up the full study: 19 Danish pairs, all IBD-discordant, plus nine German pairs, of which four were IBD-concordant and five were IBD-discordant. Disease-associated traits were sought mainly through comparisons between IBD patients and their genetically identical healthy co-twins within discordant pairs. Each individual had, on average, about 151 000 unique TCRalpha sequences and 181 000 unique TCRbeta sequences available for analysis. Study-wide conclusions, independent of this receptor: The analysis was unable to tell different T cell subtypes apart. A decrease in TCRbeta repertoire diversity, as measured by inverse Simpson index, was observed in IBD patients compared with their healthy co-twins. Concordant and discordant twins showed no difference in repertoire similarity, possibly because of limited statistical power. The results gave no support for a single strong signal or clonotype linked to IBD. Differing immunosuppressive treatments among patients may have added background noise and inter-individual variability to the repertoires. Compared with healthy twins, IBD patients shared fewer clonotypes with other individuals, and the difference was most pronounced in patients with signs of disease activity.

Receptor libraries were prepared by 5' RACE. Preparation of each TCR library used 3,000 to 3,500 ng of total RNA. cDNA was synthesized with SMARTScribe reverse transcriptase in eight separate reactions per sample. During cDNA synthesis, unique molecular identifiers containing a 6-nucleotide sample barcode were introduced by template switching. TCRalpha and TCRbeta cDNA was amplified in two nested PCRs of roughly 16 and 10 cycles, and bead purification was carried out after each PCR. Before amplification, the cDNA was treated with uracil DNA-glycosylase and purified using the QIAquick PCR purification kit. The second PCR added Illumina TruSeq-compatible adapters along with sample-specific barcodes. Library quality and concentration were assessed using TapeStation and Qubit, and 4.5 to 5.5 ng of each library was pooled. The pooled libraries were sequenced with 2 x 100 bp reads and custom sequencing primers on an Illumina HiSeq2500 single-index Rapid Run. In the paper's pipeline: MiGEC version 1.2.6 was used for UMI-based consensus assembly to correct PCR and sequencing errors. MiXCR version 2.1.1 handled V(D)J alignment, clonotype assembly and CDR3 extraction. Normalisation of gene usage, clonotype sharing and MAIT/NKT TCR abundance was achieved by analysing the top 1000, 10 000 and 20 000 clonotypes per sample. After downsampling to 27 000 UMIs, diversity was calculated as the inverse Simpson index using the vegan R package. Statistical testing used paired Mann-Whitney U tests on the discordant twin pairs and applied Benjamini-Hochberg correction for multiple testing. TCRdb reprocessed the reads, reporting each CDR3 protein sequence once and no DNA. These V and J calls rely on TCRdb rather than the paper's analysis. This sample's table carries more than 350,000 distinct CDR3 sequences. The ten largest make up around 2.4% of the sample.

The CDR3 runs 14 amino acids, cysteine and phenylalanine included. The nucleotide record is missing. From each donor, a roughly 2.3 ml peripheral blood sample was collected into PAXgene tubes and stored at -80 degrees C. Without T cell sorting, total RNA was isolated from whole blood using the PAXgene blood miRNA kit on an automated QIAcube. Peripheral blood from monozygotic twin pairs concordant or discordant for inflammatory bowel disease was subjected to deep TCRalpha and TCRbeta repertoire profiling with unique molecular barcoding. For every twin pair, smoking habits were documented, and each individual was categorised as a current, former or never smoker. Comments on this clonotype: Its specific antigen is unknown.

This TCR came from a human donor with ulcerative colitis or Crohn's disease, or a healthy co-twin of an affected twin (not recorded which). The chain is assembled from TRBV12-3 or TRBV12-4 and TRBJ2-3; TCRdb proposes TRBD2, but this gene call is untestable without DNA. Specimen: blood. The CDR3: CASSLGGPRGTQYF.